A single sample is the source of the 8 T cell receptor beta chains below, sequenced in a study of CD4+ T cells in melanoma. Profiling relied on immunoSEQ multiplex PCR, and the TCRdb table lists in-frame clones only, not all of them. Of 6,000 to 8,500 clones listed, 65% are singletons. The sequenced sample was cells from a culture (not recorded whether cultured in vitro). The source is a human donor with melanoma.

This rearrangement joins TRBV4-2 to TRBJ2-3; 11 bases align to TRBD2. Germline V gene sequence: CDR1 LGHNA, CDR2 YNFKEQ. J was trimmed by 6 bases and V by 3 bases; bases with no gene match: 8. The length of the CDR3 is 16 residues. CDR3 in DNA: TGTGCCAGCAGCCACCTTAGCGGGGGGGCCTCGGATACGCAGTATTTT. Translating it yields CASSHLSGGASDTQYF.

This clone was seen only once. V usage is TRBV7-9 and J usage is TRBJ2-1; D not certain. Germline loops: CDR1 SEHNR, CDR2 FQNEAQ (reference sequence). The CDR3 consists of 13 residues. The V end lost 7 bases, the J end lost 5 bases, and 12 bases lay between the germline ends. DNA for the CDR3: TGTGCCAGCACTTACGGCCAAAACAATGAGCAGTTCTTC. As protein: CASTYGQNNEQFF.

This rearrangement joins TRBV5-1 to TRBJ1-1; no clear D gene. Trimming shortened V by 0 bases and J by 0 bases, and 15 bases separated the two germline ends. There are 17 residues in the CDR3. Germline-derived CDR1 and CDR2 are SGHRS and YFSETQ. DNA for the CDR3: TGCGCCAGCAGCTTGGGTCACTCCTTTACTATGAACACTGAAGCTTTCTTT. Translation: CASSLGHSFTMNTEAFF.

CDR3 protein: CSVDSERGPREAFF. The CDR3 bases are TGCAGCGTTGACTCTGAACGGGGACCGCGTGAAGCTTTCTTT. This rearrangement joins TRBV29-1 to TRBJ1-1; tentative D call: TRBD1 (5 bases). The CDR3 runs to 14 residues. V lost 3 bases, J lost 7 bases, and 18 bases lay in between. The germline V gene has CDR1 SQVTM and CDR2 ANQGSEA.

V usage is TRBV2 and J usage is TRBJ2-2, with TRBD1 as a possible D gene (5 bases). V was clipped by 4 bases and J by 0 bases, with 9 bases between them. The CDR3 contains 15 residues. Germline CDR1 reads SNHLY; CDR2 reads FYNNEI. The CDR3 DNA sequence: TGTGCCAGCAGTGTTATCAGGGCGAACACCGGGGAGCTGTTTTTT. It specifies CASSVIRANTGELFF.

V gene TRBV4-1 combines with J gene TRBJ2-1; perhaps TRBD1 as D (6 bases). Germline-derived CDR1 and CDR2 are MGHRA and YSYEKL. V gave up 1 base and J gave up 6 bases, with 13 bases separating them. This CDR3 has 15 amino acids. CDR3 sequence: CASSQVAGVVNEQFF. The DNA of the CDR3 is TGCGCCAGCAGCCAAGTGGCAGGGGTCGTCAATGAGCAGTTCTTC.

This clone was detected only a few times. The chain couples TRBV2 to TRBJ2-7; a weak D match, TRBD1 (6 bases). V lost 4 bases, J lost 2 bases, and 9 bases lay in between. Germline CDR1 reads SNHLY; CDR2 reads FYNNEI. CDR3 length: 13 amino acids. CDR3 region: CASSVQGPYEQYF. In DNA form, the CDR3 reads TGTGCCAGCAGTGTCCAGGGGCCCTACGAGCAGTACTTC.

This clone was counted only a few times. As DNA, the CDR3 is TGTGCCACCAGCTGGGACAGGGGGATGGCAGATACGCAGTATTTT. It specifies CATSWDRGMADTQYF. The V gene is TRBV15, the J gene TRBJ2-3; 11 bases agree with TRBD1. Trimming took 5 bases from V and 4 from J; bases not matched to a gene: 5. Germline assignment: CDR1 LNHNV and CDR2 YYDKDF (reference sequence). This CDR3 has 15 amino acids.